This T cell receptor (beta chain) stems from a study of cytomegalovirus exposure and HLA in healthy donors. The PCR used 60 Vbeta and 13 Jbeta primers. Repertoires were generated with immunoSEQ multiplex PCR, while TCRdb's copy carries only in-frame clones and drops some. The sample includes some 180,000 clones, around 82% of them seen just once. The V end was cut by 7 bases, the J end by 0 bases, with 10 bases between. The germline CDR1 and CDR2 sequences are LNHDA and SQIVND (reference sequence). The CDR3 sequence is 14 residues long. The chain employs TRBV19 and TRBJ2-1, with D uncertain. This TCR derives from a woman under 40 in good health and CMV-seropositive. The material sequenced was PBMCs. The CDR3 coding sequence is TGTGCCAGTAACCCAGGATACTCCTACAATGAGCAGTTCTTC. Amino acids: CASNPGYSYNEQFF.